This T cell receptor beta chain stems from a study of OX40 agonist ivuxolimab in advanced cancers. Background on the study: Checkpoint inhibitors had been given previously to 35% to 50% of patients.

This clone came up a few times. CDR3 size: 15 residues. Germline V gives CDR1 KGHSH, CDR2 LQKENI. V lost 4 bases and J lost 4, with 15 bases in between. Sequencing was performed with immunoSEQ multiplex PCR; in TCRdb, only in-frame clones are kept and a portion is missing. The table has about 58,000 clones, about four fifths seen once; the top ten hold roughly 1.1%. The genes are TRBV18 and TRBJ2-3; maybe TRBD1 (5 bases). The clonotype comes from an adult with an advanced solid tumor such as melanoma, head and neck, liver or kidney cancer. The source was CD4+ or CD8+ T cells sorted from blood, collected in a trial of the OX40 agonist ivuxolimab. CDR3: CASSRLRARSDTQYF. In nucleotides, the CDR3 is TGTGCCAGCTCACGCCTCAGGGCGAGGTCAGATACGCAGTATTTT.